This T cell receptor (beta chain) stems from a study of beta chain features in type 1 diabetes. General observations from the study: Patients and controls would share equally any PCR tilt toward shorter templates. Diminished insertions and augmented deletions at VDJ junctions characterized type 1 diabetes patients. Type 1 diabetes patients had TCRB CDR3s that were shorter (moderately but significantly so) in all four CD4+ subsets.

A sort by CD45RO/CCR7/CD25/CD127/CD95/CD27 yielded CD4+ naive, central memory, regulatory and stem cell-like memory cells. Sorted populations all had greater than 95% purity. Trimming pared 3 bases from V and 8 bases from J, leaving 8 bases between. There are 11 residues in the CDR3. Germline CDR1 is DFQATT and CDR2 is SNEGSKA (reference sequence). This clone was picked up a small number of times. Its antigen is not known. Sequenced material consisted of expressed TCRB transcripts (all of the isolated RNA was reverse transcribed). The repertoire was sequenced with immunoSEQ multiplex PCR; TCRdb's copy has only in-frame clones and lacks some. The data hold hundreds of thousands of clones, with approximately 9.7% observed a single time.

This chain uses TRBV20-1 with TRBJ2-1; the D gene is possibly TRBD2 (5 bases). Sample: central memory CD4+ T cells from blood. The TCR comes from a young man with type 1 diabetes. The CDR3 here is CSASVRDEQFF. For the CDR3, the DNA is TGCAGTGCTAGCGTGCGGGATGAGCAGTTCTTC.